This T cell receptor (beta chain) was captured in a study of blood T cells in healthy people across ages. Background on the study: About one barcoded TCR beta cDNA was captured per two T cells.

CDR3 length equals 13 residues. V lost 2 bases, J lost 6 bases, and 8 bases lay in between. Germline CDR1 is MNHEY and CDR2 is SMNVEV (reference sequence). Notes on the study in general: It was the long-lived donors that had more naive CD4+ cells and higher diversity than aged donors.

Through a sample-barcoded 5' primer and a J-beta primer mix, a second PCR was run for roughly 7 to 11 cycles. Through a template-switch adaptor with 12 random nucleotides, each cDNA molecule received a tag. One entry per CDR3 protein results from TCRdb running MiXCR on the 5' RACE reads. The repertoire holds 1.6 million or so distinct CDR3 sequences, with about 31% as singletons. Total RNA was isolated from each sample in quantities of at least 5 micrograms. This clonotype occurred a few times. Its antigen is still unknown. The TCR originated in a woman aged 25 to 39 in good health. The specimen sequenced was blood. The chain joins TRBV27 to TRBJ2-1; no clear D gene. CDR3 DNA sequence: TGTGCCAGCAGTTTACACAATTTCAATGAGCAGTTCTTC. This translates into CASSLHNFNEQFF.